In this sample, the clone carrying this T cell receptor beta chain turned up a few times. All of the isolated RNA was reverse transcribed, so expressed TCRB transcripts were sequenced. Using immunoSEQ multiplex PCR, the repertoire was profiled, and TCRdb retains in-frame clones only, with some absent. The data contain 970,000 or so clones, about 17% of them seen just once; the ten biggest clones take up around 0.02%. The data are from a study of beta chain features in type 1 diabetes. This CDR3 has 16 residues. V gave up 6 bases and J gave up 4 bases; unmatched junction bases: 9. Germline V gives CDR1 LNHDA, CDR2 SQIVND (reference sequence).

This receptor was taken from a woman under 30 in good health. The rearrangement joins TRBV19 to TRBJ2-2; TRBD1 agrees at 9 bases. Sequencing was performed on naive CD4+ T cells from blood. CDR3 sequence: CASRYNRGLGTGELFF. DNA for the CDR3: TGTGCCAGTAGGTACAACAGGGGGCTTGGCACCGGGGAGCTGTTTTTT.